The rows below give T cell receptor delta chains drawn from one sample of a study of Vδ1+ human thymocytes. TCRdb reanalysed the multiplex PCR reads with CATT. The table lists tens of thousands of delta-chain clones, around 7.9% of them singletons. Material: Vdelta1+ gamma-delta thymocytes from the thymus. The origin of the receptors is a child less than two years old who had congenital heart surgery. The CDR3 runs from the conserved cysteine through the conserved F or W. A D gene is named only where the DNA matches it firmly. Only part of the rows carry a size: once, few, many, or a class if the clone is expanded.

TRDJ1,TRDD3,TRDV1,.,TGTGCTCTTGGGGTCCTTTCCTACGAACATGGGGGATACGGGTGGTACACCGATAAACTCATCTTT,CALGVLSYEHGGYGWYTDKLIF
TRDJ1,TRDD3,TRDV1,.,TGTGCTCTTGGGGACCCTGAAGGGCCAGTGGGGGATCCCCGCACCGATAAACTCATCTTT,CALGDPEGPVGDPRTDKLIF
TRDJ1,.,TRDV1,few,TGTGCTCTTGGGGAACACCCTAGGGAAGTACTGGGAACCCTCCTGTACACCGATAAACTCATCTTT,CALGEHPREVLGTLLYTDKLIF
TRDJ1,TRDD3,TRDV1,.,TGTGCTCTTGGGCCGCCTTCCTATCCCCTGTACTGGGGGATAGACACCGATAAACTCATCTTT,CALGPPSYPLYWGIDTDKLIF
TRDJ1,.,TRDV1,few,TGTGCTCTTGGGGAACTATTCATCCTAAGGTCAGATGACACCGATAAACTCATCTTT,CALGELFILRSDDTDKLIF
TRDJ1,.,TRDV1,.,TGTGCTCTTGGGGAACGATCCCTACTCGTACTGGGAGGGGTCGATAAACTCATCTTT,CALGERSLLVLGGVDKLIF
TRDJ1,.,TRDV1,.,TGTGCTCTTGGGGAACTAGGAACTCCTTGTGGCACCGATAAACTCATCTTT,CALGELGTPCGTDKLIF
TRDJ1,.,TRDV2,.,TGTGCCTGTGACCCCGTGGGGACACACACCGATAAACTCATCTTT,CACDPVGTHTDKLIF
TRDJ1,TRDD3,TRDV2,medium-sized,TGTGCCTGTGACGGCTGGGGGACCCTGTACACCGATAAACTCATCTTT,CACDGWGTLYTDKLIF
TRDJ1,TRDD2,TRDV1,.,TGTGCTCTTGGCTCCAACGTCCTTCCTACTAGGGTACACTACACCGATAAACTCATCTTT,CALGSNVLPTRVHYTDKLIF
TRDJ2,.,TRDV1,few,TGTGCTCTTGGGGTGATAGCTTTGACAGCACAACTCTTCTTT,CALGVIALTAQLFF
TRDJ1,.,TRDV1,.,TGTGCTCTTGGGGAGGGTTCCTCCTCAACCGATAAACTCATCTTT,CALGEGSSSTDKLIF
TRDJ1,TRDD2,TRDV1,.,TGTGCTCTTGGGGCCTTCCTACGTTTGAGGGGGAAAAATCTCCATAGACTCATCTTT,CALGAFLRLRGKNLHRLIF
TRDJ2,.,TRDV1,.,TGTGCTCTTGGGGAACAAAGGCTTCACCACTCCGGTGCCAACAAGACAGCACAACTCTTCTTT,CALGEQRLHHSGANKTAQLFF
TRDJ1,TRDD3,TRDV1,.,TGTGCTCTTGGGGAATACCCCGAGCTACGTATGCTGGGGGATACAGATAAACTCATCTTT,CALGEYPELRMLGDTDKLIF
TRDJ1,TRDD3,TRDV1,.,TGTGCTCTTGGGGACTCGCCCTGGGGGATCCGTCGGACCGATAAACTCATCTTT,CALGDSPWGIRRTDKLIF
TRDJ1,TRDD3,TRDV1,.,TGTGCTCTTGGGGATGTCCCCATTCCCGGGGACTGGGGGATACAAGAGAACACCGATAAACTCATCTTT,CALGDVPIPGDWGIQENTDKLIF
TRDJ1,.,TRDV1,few,TGTGCTCTTGGGAAATTGAGGGGCGATAAACTCATCTTT,CALGKLRGDKLIF
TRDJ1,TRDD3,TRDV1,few,TGTGCTCTTGGGGAACGGTTCGGATTCGGTGGTCTTCCCATCTTTGACTGGGGGTCGGCAGATAAACTCATCTTT,CALGERFGFGGLPIFDWGSADKLIF
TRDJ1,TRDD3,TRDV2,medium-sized,TGTGCCTGTGACACCGGGACTTCTCAAAGTACTGGGGGATTTGGCGATAAACTCATCTTT,CACDTGTSQSTGGFGDKLIF
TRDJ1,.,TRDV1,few,TGTGCTCTTGGGGAACTATTCCCCCCTACCGATAAACTCATCTTT,CALGELFPPTDKLIF
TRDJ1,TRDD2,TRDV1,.,TGTGCTCTTGGGGAACTTTGGCCTTCCTACACCGATAAACTCATCTTT,CALGELWPSYTDKLIF
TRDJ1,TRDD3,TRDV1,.,TGTGCTCTTGGGGAACTTTCGGGGATACGCGGTAAACTCATCTTT,CALGELSGIRGKLIF
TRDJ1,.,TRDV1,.,TGTGCTCTTGGGGAAAAGAGGGGCCCTACTTACACCGATAAACTCATCTTT,CALGEKRGPTYTDKLIF
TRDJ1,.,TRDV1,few,TGTGCTCTTGGGGAGCCCTTTCCTAAGAGTCACCGTGGGCCCGATAAACTCATCTTT,CALGEPFPKSHRGPDKLIF
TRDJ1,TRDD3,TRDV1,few,TGTGCTCTTGGGGAACTGACGGCTGAAAGGGTCCTACGAACCCTTCAAGGGATACGCAGGGGGGTACTCATCTTT,CALGELTAERVLRTLQGIRRGVLIF
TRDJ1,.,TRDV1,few,TGTGCTCTTGGGGACCCCTTCCTACTGGGGGCCGCGGGAGAGGATAAACTCATCTTT,CALGDPFLLGAAGEDKLIF
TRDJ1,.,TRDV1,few,TGTGCTCTTGGGCTACGCGGGGGTAAACTCATCTTT,CALGLRGGKLIF
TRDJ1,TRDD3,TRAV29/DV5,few,TGTGCAGCAATTCGTCAGCTTTTCCTACGCCTACTGGGGGAGAAACTCATCTTT,CAAIRQLFLRLLGEKLIF
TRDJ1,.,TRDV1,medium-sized,TGTGCTCTTGGGGAACTTGGCGTCCCACACACCGATAAACTCATCTTT,CALGELGVPHTDKLIF
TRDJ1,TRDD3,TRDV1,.,TGTGCTCTTGGGGAACTCTCCTACGTGTTGGACTGGGGGATACGGGCTAGCACCGATAAACTCATCTTT,CALGELSYVLDWGIRASTDKLIF
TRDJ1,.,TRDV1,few,TGTGCTCTTGGGGAACCCCCCTTTCCTAGAGGTCCGCGGGAGTACCGCCCGACAAAAGATAAACTCATCTTT,CALGEPPFPRGPREYRPTKDKLIF
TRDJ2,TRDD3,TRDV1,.,TGTGCTCTTGGGGAACTTCCTACTGGGGGGTATTTGACAGCACAACTCTTCTTT,CALGELPTGGYLTAQLFF
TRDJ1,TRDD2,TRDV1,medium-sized,TGTGCTCTTGGGGATCCTTCCTACGGGGGATCCGTCGATAAACTCATCTTT,CALGDPSYGGSVDKLIF
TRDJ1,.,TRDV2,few,TGTGCCTGTGAATCCCGAGCCCTAAGCGGATATAAACTCATCTTT,CACESRALSGYKLIF
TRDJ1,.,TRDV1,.,TGTGCTCTTGGGCCCTCCTTCCTACTGGGGGATGTTGGTCACACCGATAAACTCATCTTT,CALGPSFLLGDVGHTDKLIF
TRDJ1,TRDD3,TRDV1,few,TGTGCTCTTGGGGAACGTGGACGGGGATACCGTTCCGATAAACTCATCTTT,CALGERGRGYRSDKLIF
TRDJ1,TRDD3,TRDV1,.,TGTGCTCTTGGGGAACCCCTCTCCTGGGGGATACCTTACCTGTACACCGATAAACTCATCTTT,CALGEPLSWGIPYLYTDKLIF
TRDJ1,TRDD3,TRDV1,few,TGTGCTCTTGGGGAACACGTTGGCTCCCCCACTGGGGGATACGGACTCATCTTT,CALGEHVGSPTGGYGLIF
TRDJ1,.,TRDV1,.,TGTGCTCTTGGGGAACTTGGGGGGCCGGTAAATCCTTTCTACACCGATAAACTCATCTTT,CALGELGGPVNPFYTDKLIF
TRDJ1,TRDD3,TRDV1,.,TGTGCTCTTGGGGAACTGGGCCTTCCTCTAATCGATACTGGGGGAACTACCAAACTCATCTTT,CALGELGLPLIDTGGTTKLIF
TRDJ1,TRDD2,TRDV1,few,TGTGCTCTTGGGGAACTAGGTTCCCCTTATTCCTACCCCACCGATAAACTCATCTTT,CALGELGSPYSYPTDKLIF
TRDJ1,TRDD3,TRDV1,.,TGTGCTCTTGGGGGGCCTTGCCTCATTTCCCACGCGGGATACGCGGTTCCCGATAAATTCATCTTT,CALGGPCLISHAGYAVPDKFIF
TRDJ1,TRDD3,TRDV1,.,TGTGCTCTTGGGGTCCTGGGGGATAAGGCCGATAAACTCATCTTT,CALGVLGDKADKLIF
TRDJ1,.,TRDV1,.,TGTGCTCTTGGGGAGGGGCCCCCCTACACCGATAAACTCATCTTT,CALGEGPPYTDKLIF
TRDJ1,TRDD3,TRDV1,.,TGTGCTCTTGGGGACCATTTCCTACTGGGGGATACGCCCGATAAACTCATCTTT,CALGDHFLLGDTPDKLIF
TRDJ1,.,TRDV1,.,TGTGCTCTTGGGGGACGCGGGGGGACCCCCATCCCGTGTGGGCCCGATAAACTCATCTTT,CALGGRGGTPIPCGPDKLIF
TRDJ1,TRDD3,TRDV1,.,TGTGCTCTTGGGACAAAAGTCGACTGGGGGATCTGTACCGATAAACTCATCTTT,CALGTKVDWGICTDKLIF
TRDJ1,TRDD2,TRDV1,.,TGTGCTCTTGGGGAACGCCGCCTTCCTACGACGGCCACCGATAAACTCATCTTT,CALGERRLPTTATDKLIF
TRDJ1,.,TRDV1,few,TGTGCTCTTGGGGAACCTCACGTACTGGGTCCTCACACCGATAAACTCATCTTT,CALGEPHVLGPHTDKLIF
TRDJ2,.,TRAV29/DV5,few,.,CSVLLCSKGSIPTFRASTAQLFF
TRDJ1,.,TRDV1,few,TGTGCTCTTGGGGAAACTCGGGTGGGTGGCGGACGTTTGTACGATAAACTCATCTTT,CALGETRVGGGRLYDKLIF
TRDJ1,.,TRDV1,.,TGTGCTCTTGGGGAACTCCCCGACCAGGAGGGTAAACTCATCTTT,CALGELPDQEGKLIF